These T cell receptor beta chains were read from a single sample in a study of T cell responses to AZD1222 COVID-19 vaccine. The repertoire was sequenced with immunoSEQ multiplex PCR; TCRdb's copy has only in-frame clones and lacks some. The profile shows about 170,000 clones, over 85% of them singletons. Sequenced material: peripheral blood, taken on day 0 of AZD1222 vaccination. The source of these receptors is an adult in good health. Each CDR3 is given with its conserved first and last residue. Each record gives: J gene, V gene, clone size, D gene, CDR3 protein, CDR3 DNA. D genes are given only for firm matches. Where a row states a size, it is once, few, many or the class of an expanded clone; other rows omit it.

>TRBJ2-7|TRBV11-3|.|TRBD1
CASSRGQATSYEQYF
TGTGCCAGCAGCCGTGGACAGGCAACCTCCTACGAGCAGTACTTC
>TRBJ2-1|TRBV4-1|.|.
CASSQGLNEQFF
TGCGCCAGCAGCCAAGGCTTAAATGAGCAGTTCTTC
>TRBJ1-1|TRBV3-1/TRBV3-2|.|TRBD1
CASSLGTGDTEAFF
TGTGCCAGCAGCTTAGGGACAGGGGACACTGAAGCTTTCTTT
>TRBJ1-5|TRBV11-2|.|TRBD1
CASSFDRGVLGQPQHF
TGTGCCAGCAGTTTTGACAGGGGAGTATTGGGTCAGCCCCAGCATTTT
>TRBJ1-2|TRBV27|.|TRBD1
CASSLQGTAYGYTF
TGTGCCAGCAGTTTGCAAGGGACAGCTTATGGCTACACCTTC
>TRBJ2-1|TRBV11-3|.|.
CASSLAAYNEQFF
TGTGCCAGCAGCTTAGCAGCTTACAATGAGCAGTTCTTC
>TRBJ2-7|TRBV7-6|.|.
CASSQPRDAPENEQYF
TGTGCCAGCAGCCAGCCCCGGGACGCACCAGAAAACGAGCAGTACTTC
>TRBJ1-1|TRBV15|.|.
CATSRDLGGGVRAFF
TGTGCCACCAGCAGAGATCTTGGGGGAGGGGTAAGGGCTTTCTTT
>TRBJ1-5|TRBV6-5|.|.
CASSYSNGQPQHF
TGTGCCAGCAGTTACTCTAATGGTCAGCCCCAGCATTTT
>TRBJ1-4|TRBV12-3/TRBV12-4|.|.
CASRAGTVEKLFF
TGTGCCAGCAGGGCCGGGACGGTGGAAAAACTGTTTTTT
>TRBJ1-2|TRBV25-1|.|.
CASSEPGEAGNYGYTF
TGTGCCAGCAGTGAACCCGGCGAGGCGGGAAACTATGGCTACACCTTC
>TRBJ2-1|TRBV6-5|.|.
CASSYGTYYNEQFF
TGTGCCAGCAGTTACGGGACCTACTACAATGAGCAGTTCTTC
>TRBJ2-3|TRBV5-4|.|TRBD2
CASSPLAGALSGDTQYF
TGTGCCAGCAGCCCTTTAGCGGGAGCCCTCTCGGGAGATACGCAGTATTTT
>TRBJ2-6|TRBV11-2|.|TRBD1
CASSPRQGWASGANVLTF
TGTGCCAGCAGCCCCCGACAGGGGTGGGCCTCTGGGGCCAACGTCCTGACTTTC
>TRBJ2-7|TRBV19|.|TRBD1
CASSIGTGGTYEQYF
TGTGCCAGTAGTATAGGGACAGGGGGAACCTACGAGCAGTACTTC
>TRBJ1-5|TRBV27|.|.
CASSLGSGQPQHF
TGTGCCAGCAGTTTGGGGAGTGGTCAGCCCCAGCATTTT
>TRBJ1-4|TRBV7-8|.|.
CASSLAMDIREKLFF
TGTGCCAGCAGCTTAGCTATGGACATTCGGGAAAAACTGTTTTTT
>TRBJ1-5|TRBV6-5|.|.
CASSLMERSQPQHF
TGTGCCAGCAGTCTAATGGAGAGGAGTCAGCCCCAGCATTTT
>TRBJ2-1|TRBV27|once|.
CASSTSVGNEQFF
TGTGCCAGCAGTACCTCGGTCGGCAATGAGCAGTTCTTC
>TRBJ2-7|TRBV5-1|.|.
CASSSPQEQYF
TGCGCCAGCAGTAGTCCTCAAGAGCAGTACTTC
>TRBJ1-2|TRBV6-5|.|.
CASSHRIDRPRYTF
TGTGCCAGCAGTCACCGGATTGACAGGCCACGCTACACCTTC
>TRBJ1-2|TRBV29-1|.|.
CSAILGVYGYTF
TGCAGTGCCATTCTGGGAGTCTATGGCTACACCTTC
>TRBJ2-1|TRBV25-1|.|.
CASSNPGLIQLEQFF
TGTGCCAGCAGTAATCCAGGGTTAATCCAGCTTGAGCAGTTCTTC
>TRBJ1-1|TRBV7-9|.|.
CASSFGPENTEAFF
TGTGCCAGCAGCTTCGGCCCCGAGAACACTGAAGCTTTCTTT
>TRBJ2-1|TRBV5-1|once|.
CASSLVEGRSFF
TGCGCCAGCAGCTTGGTTGAGGGGCGATCGTTCTTC
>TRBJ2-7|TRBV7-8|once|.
CASSYAGISYEQYF
TGTGCCAGCAGCTACGCTGGGATCTCCTACGAGCAGTACTTC
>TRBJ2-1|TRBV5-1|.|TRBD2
CASSLEPSGSYNEQFF
TGCGCCAGCAGCTTGGAACCTAGCGGGAGCTACAATGAGCAGTTCTTC
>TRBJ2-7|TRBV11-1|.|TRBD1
CASSRPGTGDYEQYF
TGTGCCAGCAGCAGACCCGGGACAGGGGATTACGAGCAGTACTTC
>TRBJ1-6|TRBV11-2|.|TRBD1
CASSPVRRDRTYNSPLHF
TGTGCCAGCAGCCCCGTACGGCGGGACAGGACCTATAATTCACCCCTCCACTTT
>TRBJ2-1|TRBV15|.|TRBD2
CATSLGLAGAGEQFF
TGTGCCACCAGTTTGGGACTAGCGGGGGCGGGGGAGCAGTTCTTC
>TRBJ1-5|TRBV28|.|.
CASSFTGNQPQHF
TGTGCCAGCAGCTTTACCGGGAATCAGCCCCAGCATTTT
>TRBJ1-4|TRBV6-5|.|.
CASSPSEKLFF
TGTGCCAGCAGTCCGAGTGAAAAACTGTTTTTT
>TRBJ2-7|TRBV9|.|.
CASSVEAVRNEQYF
TGTGCCAGCAGCGTAGAGGCGGTTAGGAACGAGCAGTACTTC
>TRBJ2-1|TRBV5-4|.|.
CASSSYDWTYEQFF
TGTGCCAGCAGCTCATACGACTGGACCTATGAGCAGTTCTTC
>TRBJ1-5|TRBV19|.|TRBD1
CASSIRGSWNQPQHF
TGTGCCAGTAGTATCAGGGGGAGTTGGAATCAGCCCCAGCATTTT
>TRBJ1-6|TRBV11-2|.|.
CASSFKFSRARRTNSPLHF
TGTGCCAGCAGCTTTAAGTTCAGCCGGGCCCGCCGGACTAATTCACCCCTCCACTTT
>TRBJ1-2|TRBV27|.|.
CASSFSGIHGYTF
TGTGCCAGCAGTTTTTCAGGGATTCATGGCTACACCTTC
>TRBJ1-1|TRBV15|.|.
CATSRDYQGRGEAFF
TGTGCCACCAGCAGAGATTACCAGGGCAGGGGTGAAGCTTTCTTT
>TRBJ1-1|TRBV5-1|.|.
CASSLRERIEAFF
TGCGCCAGCAGCTTAAGGGAAAGGATTGAAGCTTTCTTT
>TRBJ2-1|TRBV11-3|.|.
CASSPTLDSRYEQFF
TGTGCCAGCAGTCCGACGTTAGATAGCCGCTATGAGCAGTTCTTC
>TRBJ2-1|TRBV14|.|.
CASSQVYVRSYNEQFF
TGTGCCAGCAGCCAAGTTTATGTGAGGTCCTACAATGAGCAGTTCTTC
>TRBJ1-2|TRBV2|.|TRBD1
CASSDPEDRDRGYGYTF
TGTGCCAGCAGTGACCCCGAAGACCGGGACAGGGGATATGGCTACACCTTC
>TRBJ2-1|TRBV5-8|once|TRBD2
CASSRGGTRDYNEQFF
TGTGCCAGCAGCCGAGGCGGGACTAGAGACTACAATGAGCAGTTCTTC
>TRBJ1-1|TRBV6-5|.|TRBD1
CASTTDRLNTEAFF
TGTGCCAGCACCACGGACAGGTTGAACACTGAAGCTTTCTTT
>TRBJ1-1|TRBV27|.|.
CASSFFSQGNTEAFF
TGTGCCAGCAGTTTCTTCTCCCAGGGAAACACTGAAGCTTTCTTT
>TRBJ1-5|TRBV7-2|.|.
CASSLVEGSNQPQHF
TGTGCCAGCAGCTTAGTAGAGGGGAGCAATCAGCCCCAGCATTTT
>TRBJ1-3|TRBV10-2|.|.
CASRREIGNTIYF
TGCGCCAGCAGGCGGGAAATTGGAAACACCATATATTTT
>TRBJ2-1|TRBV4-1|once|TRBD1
CASSHFTDRGFGNEQFF
TGCGCCAGCAGCCACTTTACCGACAGGGGGTTTGGTAATGAGCAGTTCTTC